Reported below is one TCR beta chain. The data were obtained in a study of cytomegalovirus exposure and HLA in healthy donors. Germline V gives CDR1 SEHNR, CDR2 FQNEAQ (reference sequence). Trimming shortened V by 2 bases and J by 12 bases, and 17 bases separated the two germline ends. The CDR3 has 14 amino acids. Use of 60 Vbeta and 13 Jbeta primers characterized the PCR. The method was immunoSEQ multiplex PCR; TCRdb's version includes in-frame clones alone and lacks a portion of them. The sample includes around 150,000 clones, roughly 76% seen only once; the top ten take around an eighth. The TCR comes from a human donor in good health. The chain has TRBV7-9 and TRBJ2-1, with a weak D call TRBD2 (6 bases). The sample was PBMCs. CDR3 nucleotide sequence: TGTGCCAGCAGCTTATGGCCTAGCGAGTCTAGGCAGTTCTTC. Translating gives CASSLWPSESRQFF.